The clone carrying this T cell receptor (beta chain) has at least ten counts. Its antigen remains unknown. TCRdb fed the 5' RACE reads into MiXCR, producing one record per CDR3 protein. The table lists 25,000 to 40,000 distinct CDR3 sequences, about 4.9% of them singletons. These data are taken from a study of early T cells in non-severe SARS-CoV-2 infection. Looking at the study overall: Unsorted whole-blood RNA was sequenced in bulk, leaving chains unpaired. Study-wide results and limits: A preference for anti-spike CD8 responses marked VDJdb matching, which missed private and CD4 specificities.

This TCR was recovered from an adult who was a healthcare worker with PCR-confirmed SARS-CoV-2 infection or an uninfected control (not recorded which). Input material: whole blood.

In DNA, the CDR3 is TGTGCCAGTGGAGACAGCAACTCCTACGAGCAGTACTTC. Translation: CASGDSNSYEQYF. V is TRBV19 and J is TRBJ2-7, with D perhaps TRBD1 (5 bases). V dropped 8 bases and J dropped 0 bases, with 11 bases sitting between them. The CDR3 length is 13 residues. Per germline, CDR1 LNHDA and CDR2 SQIVND (reference sequence).